This T cell receptor (beta chain) was profiled in a study of T cells after posttransplantation cyclophosphamide. The CDR3 is made up of 12 amino acids. Trimming left V 2 bases short and J 5 bases short, with 6 bases between. The germline V gene has CDR1 MNHNS and CDR2 SASEGT. The method was immunoSEQ multiplex PCR; TCRdb's version includes in-frame clones alone and lacks a portion of them. The table records approximately 22,000 clones, 73% of them present only once. This TCR was sampled from a woman aged 55-75 years in good health, CMV-negative, and a related stem cell transplant donor. V usage is TRBV6-1 and J usage is TRBJ2-5, with a tentative D call TRBD1 (5 bases). Sequenced: memory CD4+ T cells sorted from PBMCs. The DNA of the CDR3 is TGTGCCAGCAGTGAATACAGGGAGACCCAGTACTTC. This codes for CASSEYRETQYF.